This T cell receptor (beta chain) comes out of a study of shared clonotypes between healthy human individuals. Study results and limitations: For sorted subsets, rarefaction showed incomplete sequencing despite large depth.

The length of the CDR3 is 14 residues. J gave up 8 bases and V 9 bases, and 12 bases lay outside the gene matches. The germline gives CDR1 SGHAT, CDR2 FQNNGV. Regarding this clone: The antigen is not known.

Profiling relied on immunoSEQ multiplex PCR, and the TCRdb table lists in-frame clones only, not all of them. This sample carries about 1.1 million clones, 77% of them seen once, and the ten largest clones take 0.7% to 0.95%. Sequencing was performed on memory CD4+ T cells from PBMCs. Subset in this sample: CD45RA-negative fraction. This chain joins TRBV11-2 and TRBJ2-1, with 8 bases lining up with TRBD2. This sequence was found in a man between 18 and 35 years old in good health. Some clones in this sample may be carry-over from other donors' samples. The CDR3 protein is CASKEGLGRHEQFF. For the CDR3, the DNA is TGTGCCAGTAAGGAGGGACTAGGGCGTCATGAGCAGTTCTTC.